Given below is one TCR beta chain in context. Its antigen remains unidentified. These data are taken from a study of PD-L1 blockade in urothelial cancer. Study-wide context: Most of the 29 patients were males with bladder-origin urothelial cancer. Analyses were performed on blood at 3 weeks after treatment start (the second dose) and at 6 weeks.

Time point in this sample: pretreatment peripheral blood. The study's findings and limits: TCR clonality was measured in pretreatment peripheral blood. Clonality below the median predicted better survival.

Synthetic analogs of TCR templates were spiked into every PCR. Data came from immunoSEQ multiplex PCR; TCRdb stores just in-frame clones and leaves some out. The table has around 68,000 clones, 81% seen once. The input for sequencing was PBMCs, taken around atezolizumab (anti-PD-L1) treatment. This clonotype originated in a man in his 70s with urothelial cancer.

CDR3 protein: CARSLGAGPSYGYTF. As DNA, the CDR3 is TGTGCCAGAAGCTTGGGGGCGGGTCCTTCCTATGGCTACACCTTC. The genes are TRBV5-3 and TRBJ1-2; D call uncertain. TRBV5-3 is noted as an ORF with a role that remains uncertain. The CDR3 runs to 15 residues. Trimming shortened V by 0 bases and J by 4 bases, and 13 bases separated the two germline ends.